There are a few counts of the clone carrying this T cell receptor beta chain. What it binds is unknown. The data were obtained in a study of T-cell memory formation after mild COVID-19. TCRdb processed the 5' RACE reads anew with MiXCR; each CDR3 protein has one entry. The data contain around 450,000 distinct CDR3 sequences, about 19% of them seen just once; the ten biggest clones take up about 8.1%. General study results and limits: Detection of some responders pre-infection suggested pre-existing cross-reactive memory T cells participated.

Germline CDR1 SQVTM, CDR2 ANQGSEA. Deletions cut 1 base from V and 0 bases from J, with 13 bases between. The CDR3 contains 15 residues. V usage is TRBV29-1 and J usage is TRBJ2-7; no clear D gene. The sequence came from an adult woman who had mild COVID-19 (a few samples of this study predate the infection). Cell type and time point are not known. Material for sequencing was PBMCs or a T cell subset sorted from them (not recorded which). The CDR3 DNA follows: TGCAGCGTTGAAGGTTCGCAGGAGAGCTCCTACGAGCAGTACTTC. Translated: CSVEGSQESSYEQYF.